The 5 T cell receptor beta chains listed next were all sequenced from one sample in a study of blood T cell repertoires in COVID-19. Libraries were prepared by immunoSEQ multiplex PCR; TCRdb keeps only in-frame clonotypes and omits some of them. The sample consists of approximately 300,000 clones, more than 70% of them appearing once. Sequences were obtained from peripheral blood. The receptors stem from a man aged 18-30 years who had recovered from COVID-19.

The V and J genes are TRBV5-1 and TRBJ1-2, with unresolved D. V was shortened by 4 bases and J by 2 bases, with 12 bases between the two germline ends. The CDR3 has 14 residues. Per the germline V gene, CDR1 is SGHRS and CDR2 is YFSETQ. The CDR3 DNA is TGCGCCAGCAGCCCGAACACAGTAAACTATGGCTACACCTTC. Its protein product is CASSPNTVNYGYTF.

This chain uses TRBV18 with TRBJ2-3; 14 bases are a match to TRBD2. Looked up from germline, CDR1 is KGHSH and CDR2 is LQKENI. V lost 2 bases, J lost 3 bases, and 13 bases stayed unmatched. This CDR3 is 20 amino acids long. The DNA of the CDR3 is TGTGCCAGCTCACCAGGACTAGCGGGAGGCCAAGGGTCTCCAACAGATACGCAGTATTTT. This codes for CASSPGLAGGQGSPTDTQYF.

V is TRBV10-3 and J is TRBJ2-3; D is perhaps TRBD1 (5 bases). Germline V gene data show CDR1 as ENHRY and CDR2 as SYGVKD. The CDR3 loop spans 15 amino acids. Trimming removed 6 bases at V and 6 bases at J, with 19 bases between. CDR3 bases: TGTGCCATCAGCCCCGGACACCCCGAATCCGATACGCAGTATTTT. Protein product: CAISPGHPESDTQYF.

The gene calls are TRBV19 and TRBJ2-1, with 9 bases identical to TRBD2. V shed 6 bases, J shed 9 bases, and the junction held 12 bases outside the gene matches. Germline V gene data show CDR1 as LNHDA and CDR2 as SQIVND (reference sequence). The CDR3 is made up of 15 amino acids. The CDR3 spells CASRLAGVGAGEQFF. The CDR3 DNA reads as TGTGCCAGTAGGTTAGCGGGAGTTGGGGCAGGTGAGCAGTTCTTC.

The rearrangement joins TRBV18 to TRBJ1-1, with 7 bases identical to TRBD1. J gave up 0 bases and V 3 bases, and 7 bases lay outside the gene matches. CDR1 and CDR2 from the germline V gene are KGHSH and LQKENI. The CDR3 runs to 16 residues. The CDR3 sequence: CASSPRDRTMNTEAFF. CDR3 in DNA: TGTGCCAGCTCACCCCGGGACAGAACAATGAACACTGAAGCTTTCTTT.